These T cell receptor beta chains were read from a single sample in a study of vaccination and CD4 T cells after COVID-19. These receptors' antigens are unknown. TCRdb independently ran MiXCR on the PCR reads; one entry per CDR3 protein. The table shows roughly 20,000 distinct CDR3 sequences, with 35% to 50% occurring only once. The sequences come from CD4+ T cells from blood, cultured in vitro, collected after SARS-CoV-2 vaccination. The receptors derive from a human donor who had recovered from COVID-19. Both conserved end residues are part of each CDR3. The D gene is left open where the match is weak. Clone sizes are given selectively: once, few, many, or a class where the clone is expanded.

cdr3_nt cdr3_aa j_call d_call clone_size v_call
TGTGCCAGCAGCTTGGAACTAGCGGGGGGTCAAGAGACCCAGTACTTC CASSLELAGGQETQYF TRBJ2-5 TRBD2 NA TRBV5-4
TGTGCCAGAAGCCCTGTGCCGATCCCTAGGGCCCGGCCCCAGCATTTT CARSPVPIPRARPQHF TRBJ1-5 NA NA TRBV5-3
TGCAGTGCTAAGGACACCGATAACTATGGCTACACCTTC CSAKDTDNYGYTF TRBJ1-2 NA NA TRBV20-1
TGCAGTGCTAGCAGGGGACAGGGGAACACTGAAGCTTTCTTT CSASRGQGNTEAFF TRBJ1-1 TRBD1 few TRBV20-1
TGTGCCAGCAGTTACAACCAACAGGGCGGGGAGACCCAGTACTTC CASSYNQQGGETQYF TRBJ2-5 NA few TRBV6-5
TGCAGTGCTAGCGGGAGTACTTATACGCAGTATTTT CSASGSTYTQYF TRBJ2-3 NA few TRBV20-1
TGTGCCAGCAGCCCGAGGACAGGGGGAGGCACCGGGGAGCTGTTTTTT CASSPRTGGGTGELFF TRBJ2-2 TRBD1 NA TRBV7-8
TGTGCCACCTCGGGCGGGCGCTCCTACAATGAGCAGTTCTTC CATSGGRSYNEQFF TRBJ2-1 NA few TRBV6-2/TRBV6-3
TGTGCCAGCAGTCGACCACTGTTCCCGAGTGGGGGGCCCCACTCTAACTATGGCTACACCTTC CASSRPLFPSGGPHSNYGYTF TRBJ1-2 NA NA TRBV6-1
TGCAGTGCTCTTAGGAGGGAATTAAATTATGGCTACACCTTC CSALRRELNYGYTF TRBJ1-2 NA NA TRBV20-1
TGTGCCAGCAGCTTGCAGTCGGGCACTGAAGCTTTCTTT CASSLQSGTEAFF TRBJ1-1 NA NA TRBV5-6
TGTGCCAGCAGTTCCTGGACTAGCGGGGGTGCGGAGACCCAGTACTTC CASSSWTSGGAETQYF TRBJ2-5 TRBD2 few TRBV6-5
TGTGCCAGGGGGGGAAGCAATCAGCCCCAGCATTTT CARGGSNQPQHF TRBJ1-5 NA NA TRBV19
TGCAGTGCTGGTACAGGGACTATCCAAGAGACCCAGTACTTC CSAGTGTIQETQYF TRBJ2-5 NA few TRBV20-1
TGCAGTGCCGTGGGCGAGGGAACCGAAGCTTTCTTT CSAVGEGTEAFF TRBJ1-1 NA NA TRBV20-1
TGTGCCAGCAGCCAAGTCCTAGCGGGAAGCGACGAGCAGTACTTC CASSQVLAGSDEQYF TRBJ2-7 TRBD2 NA TRBV14
TGTGCCAGCAGCTTAGCAGGAGGCGGGGGCTACTACGAGCAGTACTTC CASSLAGGGGYYEQYF TRBJ2-7 NA NA TRBV7-8
TGTGCCAGCAGCCCCCTAGAACTAGCGGTAAGGGCCAACGTCCTGACTTTC CASSPLELAVRANVLTF TRBJ2-6 TRBD2 NA TRBV7-2
TGTGCCAGCAGCTTTGAGACTCGTACCCACACTGAAGCTTTCTTT CASSFETRTHTEAFF TRBJ1-1 NA NA TRBV7-9
TGTGCCAGTAGTATAGGGCGGGACCGATCCTACGAGCAGTACTTC CASSIGRDRSYEQYF TRBJ2-7 NA once TRBV19
TGTGCCAGCAGCCTCCAGGGGGCTCGTAGCAATCAGCCCCAGCATTTT CASSLQGARSNQPQHF TRBJ1-5 TRBD1 NA TRBV2
TGCAGCGTCGTAGCAGGGACCTCCTACGAGCAGTACTTC CSVVAGTSYEQYF TRBJ2-7 NA NA TRBV29-1
TGTGCCAGCAGCCAGTTCTACGAGCAGTACTTC CASSQFYEQYF TRBJ2-7 NA few TRBV11-2
TGTGCCAGCAGCGCGGGGATTGTCACTGAAGCTTTCTTT CASSAGIVTEAFF TRBJ1-1 NA few TRBV11-3
TGTGCCAGCAGTTACCCGGGACGGGGAGAAAACATTCAGTACTTC CASSYPGRGENIQYF TRBJ2-4 NA NA TRBV6-5
TGTGCCATCAGTCGGGACAGAGACTACGAGCAGTACTTC CAISRDRDYEQYF TRBJ2-7 TRBD1 NA TRBV10-3
TGTGCCAGCTGGCCTTTTGGGACAGCGAACACTGAAGCTTTCTTT CASWPFGTANTEAFF TRBJ1-1 TRBD1 few TRBV27
TGTGCCAGCAGACGCGGGGGCAGGGACCCCCCTGAAGCTTTCTTT CASRRGGRDPPEAFF TRBJ1-1 NA few TRBV6-1
TGCAGCGTTGAAGATCAGGGCAGGGGGCGCAGGGCTTCGTCCACTGAAGCTTTCTTT CSVEDQGRGRRASSTEAFF TRBJ1-1 TRBD1 once TRBV29-1
TGTGCCAGCAGCGGGAACAGGGGTGGCTACACCTTC CASSGNRGGYTF TRBJ1-2 TRBD1 few TRBV7-2
TGCAGTGCTAGTGGGCGGGAGGGGAAGACCCAGTACTTC CSASGREGKTQYF TRBJ2-5 TRBD2 few TRBV20-1
TGCAGTGCTAGTAGTCCCTCGAACACCGGGGAGCTGTTTTTT CSASSPSNTGELFF TRBJ2-2 NA NA TRBV20-1
TGTGCCAGCAGTTACGGCTTGGAGGGGACGAGGCAGCCCCAGCATTTT CASSYGLEGTRQPQHF TRBJ1-5 NA few TRBV6-2/TRBV6-3
TGTGCCAGCAGTGCCCCGGGACTAGCGGGGGGGAGCTCCTACAATGAGCAGTTCTTC CASSAPGLAGGSSYNEQFF TRBJ2-1 TRBD2 NA TRBV6-1
TGCAGCGTGCTATGGGAGACGAAGCCCGACGAGCAGTACTTC CSVLWETKPDEQYF TRBJ2-7 NA few TRBV29-1